This entry is about one T cell receptor (beta chain). The sample is drawn from a study of technical replicates of blood from several donors. The table came from immunoSEQ multiplex PCR; TCRdb's copy has only in-frame clones and leaves some out. The sample gives roughly 68,000 clones, approximately 91% of which show up once; 4.7% is in the top ten. The CDR3 covers 14 residues. With 4 bases clipped from V and 12 bases from J, the junction kept 11 bases outside the gene matches. Germline CDR1 and CDR2: MNHNS and SASEGT. Sequencing was performed on PBMCs. This TCR was sampled from a human donor in good health. Some clones in this sample may be carry-over from other donors' samples. This rearrangement joins TRBV6-1 to TRBJ1-4, with 7 bases that match TRBD1. CDR3 bases: TGTGCCAGCAGTGCCGGGACAGCAAAGGGGGAACTGTTTTTT. It specifies CASSAGTAKGELFF.